This T cell receptor beta chain was identified in a study of metastatic and nonmetastatic thyroid tumors. Whole-study results and caveats: TCR beta diversity was reportedly significantly higher in malignant thyroid tumors than benign nodules, in blood and tumor.

On this clone itself: What it binds is unknown.

TCRdb re-analyzed the PCR reads using MiXCR. The sample yields about 45,000 clones, around 4% seen once. Before thyroid surgery, none of the patients had received any treatment. The source material was blood. The receptor's source is a female donor with papillary thyroid cancer or a benign thyroid nodule (not recorded which). Some clones in this sample may be carry-over from other donors' samples.

The CDR3 DNA is TGTGCCAGTAGTAGAAACAGTGGGCTGTTATCCTATAATTCACCCCTCCACTTT. Translated: CASSRNSGLLSYNSPLHF. The chain uses TRBV19 and TRBJ1-6; D ambiguous. Germline V CDR1 and CDR2: LNHDA, SQIVND (reference sequence). V lost 4 bases and J lost 1, with 17 bases in between. This CDR3 spans 18 amino acids.